Sequencing of this T cell receptor beta chain was carried out in a study of blood T cells in healthy people across ages. With each sample, at least 6 micrograms of total RNA were extracted. Study-level results: It was the long-lived donors that had more naive CD4+ cells and higher diversity than aged donors.

For the second PCR, which ran for roughly 6 to 12 cycles, a sample-barcoded 5' primer and a J-beta primer mix were used. TCRdb analysed the 5' RACE reads with MiXCR anew, one entry per CDR3 protein. The sample comprises about 1.8 million distinct CDR3 sequences, about 49% of which are singletons, and 2.1% rests with the top ten. V lost 2 bases to trimming and J lost 4 bases; unmatched junction nucleotides: 13. The CDR3 sequence is 18 residues long. Germline-derived CDR1 and CDR2 are SGHTA and FQGNSA. As concerns this clonotype: Its target is unknown.

The chain recombines TRBV7-2 with TRBJ2-1; TRBD2 matches at 8 bases. The specimen sequenced was blood. This receptor was identified in a middle-aged woman in good health. DNA for the CDR3: TGTGCCAGCAGCTTACTTGGGTTCGGCGGGGGGAATTACAATGAGCAGTTCTTC. This gives the protein CASSLLGFGGGNYNEQFF.